Each of the 3 T cell receptor beta chains below was sequenced from the same sample in a study of CD8+ T cells in alopecia areata. Treatment in this sample: oral pan-JAK inhibitor, 5-10 mg twice daily. RNA extraction was followed by reverse transcription into cDNA, which acted as the sequencing template. Libraries were prepared by immunoSEQ multiplex PCR; TCRdb keeps only in-frame clonotypes and omits some of them. The data contain approximately 45,000 clones, about three fifths of them singletons. The source was CD8+ T cells sorted from blood, collected at week 4, from a patient treated with tofacitinib. These receptors all come from a human donor with alopecia areata.

This clone was observed a handful of times. The rearrangement links TRBV7-8 to TRBJ2-3; 12 bases match TRBD2. Germline values: CDR1 SGHVS, CDR2 FQNEAQ. The CDR3 has 15 residues. The junction had 3 bases not matched to a gene; V was cut back by 4 bases and J by 4 bases. This CDR3 reads CASSSSGGASDTQYF. The CDR3 bases are TGTGCCAGCAGCTCTAGCGGGGGGGCTTCAGATACGCAGTATTTT.

The chain combines TRBV6-6 with TRBJ2-7, with TRBD1 matching over 8 bases. This CDR3 is 15 amino acids long. V lost 2 bases to trimming and J lost 4 bases; unmatched junction nucleotides: 7. CDR1 MNHNY and CDR2 SVGAGI come from the germline V gene (reference sequence). Here the CDR3 DNA reads TGTGCCAGCAGTTACCTCGGGACAGGTGGTTACGAGCAGTACTTC. Protein product: CASSYLGTGGYEQYF.

J is TRBJ1-2 and V is TRBV29-1; D is unresolved. Germline V gene sequence: CDR1 SQVTM, CDR2 ANQGSEA. Deletions cut 5 bases from V and 4 bases from J, with 5 bases between. This CDR3 spans 10 amino acids. This chain's CDR3 is CSVPGYGYTF. The CDR3 DNA reads as TGCAGCGTTCCAGGCTATGGCTACACCTTC.